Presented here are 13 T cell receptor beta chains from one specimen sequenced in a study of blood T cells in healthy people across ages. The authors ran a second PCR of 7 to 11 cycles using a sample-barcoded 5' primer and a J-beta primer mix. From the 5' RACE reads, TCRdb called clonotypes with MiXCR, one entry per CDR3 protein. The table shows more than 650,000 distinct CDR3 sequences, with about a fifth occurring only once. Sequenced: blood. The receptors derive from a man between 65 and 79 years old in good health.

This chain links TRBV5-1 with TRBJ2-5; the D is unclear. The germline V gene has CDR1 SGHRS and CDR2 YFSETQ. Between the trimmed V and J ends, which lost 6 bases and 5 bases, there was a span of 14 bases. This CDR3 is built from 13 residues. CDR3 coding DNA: TGCGCCAGCATCGAAAACAACGCGGAGACCCAGTACTTC. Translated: CASIENNAETQYF.

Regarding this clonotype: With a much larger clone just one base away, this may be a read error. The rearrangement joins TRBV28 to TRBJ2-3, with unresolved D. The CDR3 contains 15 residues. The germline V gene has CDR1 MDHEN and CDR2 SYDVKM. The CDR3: CVSPPPRIFTDTQYF. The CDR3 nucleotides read TGTGTCAGCCCCCCTCCGCGGATCTTCACAGATACGCAGTATTTT. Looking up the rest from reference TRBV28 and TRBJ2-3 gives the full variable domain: DVKVTQSSRYLVKRTGEKVFLECVQDMDHENMFWYRQDPGLGLRLIYFSYDVKMKEKGDIPEGYSVSREKKERFSLILESASTNQTSMYLCVSPPPRIFTDTQYFGPGTRLTVL.

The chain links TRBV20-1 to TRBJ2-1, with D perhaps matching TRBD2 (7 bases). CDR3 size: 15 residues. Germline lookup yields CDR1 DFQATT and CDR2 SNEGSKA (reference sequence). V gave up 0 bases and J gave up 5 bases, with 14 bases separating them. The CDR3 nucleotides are TGCAGTGCTAGAGATTTCCGGGGGGCGGACAATGAGCAGTTCTTC. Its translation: CSARDFRGADNEQFF.

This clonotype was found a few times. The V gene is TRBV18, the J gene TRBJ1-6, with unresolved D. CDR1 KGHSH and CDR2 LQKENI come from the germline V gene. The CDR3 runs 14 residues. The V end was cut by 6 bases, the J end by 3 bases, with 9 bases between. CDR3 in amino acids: CASSLRDYNSPLHF. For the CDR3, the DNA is TGTGCCAGCTCCCTTCGGGACTATAATTCACCCCTCCACTTT.

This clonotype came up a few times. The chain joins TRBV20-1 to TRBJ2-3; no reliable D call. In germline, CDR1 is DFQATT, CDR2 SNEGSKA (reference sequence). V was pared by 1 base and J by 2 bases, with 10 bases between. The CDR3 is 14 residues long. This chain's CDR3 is CSARGPGNTDTQYF. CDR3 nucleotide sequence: TGCAGTGCTAGAGGTCCAGGCAACACAGATACGCAGTATTTT.

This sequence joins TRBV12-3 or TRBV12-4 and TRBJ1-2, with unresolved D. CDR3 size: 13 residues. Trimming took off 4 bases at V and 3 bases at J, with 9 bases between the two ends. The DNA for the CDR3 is TGTGCCAGCAGTTGGAGCCCCTACTATGGCTACACCTTC. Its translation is CASSWSPYYGYTF.

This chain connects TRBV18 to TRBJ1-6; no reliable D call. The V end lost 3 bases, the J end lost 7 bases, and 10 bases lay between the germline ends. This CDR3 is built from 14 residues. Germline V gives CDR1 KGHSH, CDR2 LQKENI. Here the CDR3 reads CASSPDRLNSPLHF. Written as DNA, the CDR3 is TGTGCCAGCTCACCCGATAGATTGAATTCACCCCTCCACTTT.

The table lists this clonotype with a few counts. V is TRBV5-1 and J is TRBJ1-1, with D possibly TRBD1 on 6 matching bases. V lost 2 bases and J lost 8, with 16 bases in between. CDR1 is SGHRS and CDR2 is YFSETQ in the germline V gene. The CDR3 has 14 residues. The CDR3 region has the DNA TGCGCCAGCAGCTTTTCGACGTGGGGGGCCGAAGCTTTCTTT. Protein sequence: CASSFSTWGAEAFF.

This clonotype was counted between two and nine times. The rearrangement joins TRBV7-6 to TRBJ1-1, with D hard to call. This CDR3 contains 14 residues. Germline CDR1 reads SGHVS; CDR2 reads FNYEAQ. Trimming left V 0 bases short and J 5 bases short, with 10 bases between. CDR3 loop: CASSLARGSTEAFF. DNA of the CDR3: TGTGCCAGCAGCTTAGCGCGGGGATCGACTGAAGCTTTCTTT.

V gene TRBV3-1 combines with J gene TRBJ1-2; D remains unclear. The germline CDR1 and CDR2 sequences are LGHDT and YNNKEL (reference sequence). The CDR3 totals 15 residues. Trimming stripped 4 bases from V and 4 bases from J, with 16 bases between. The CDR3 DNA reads TGTGCCAGCAGCCTCTCCCGGAGGAGGAGCTATGGCTACACCTTC. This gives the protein CASSLSRRRSYGYTF. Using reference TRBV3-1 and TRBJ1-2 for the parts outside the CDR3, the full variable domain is DTAVSQTPKYLVTQMGNDKSIKCEQNLGHDTMYWYKQDSKKFLKIMFSYNNKELIINETVPNRFSPKSPDKAHLNLHINSLELGDSAVYFCASSLSRRRSYGYTFGSGTRLTVV.

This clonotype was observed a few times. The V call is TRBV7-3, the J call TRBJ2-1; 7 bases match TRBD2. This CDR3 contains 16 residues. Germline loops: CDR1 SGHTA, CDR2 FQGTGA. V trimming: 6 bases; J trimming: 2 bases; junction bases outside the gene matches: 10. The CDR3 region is CASSQAPGLTYNEQFF. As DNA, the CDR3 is TGTGCCAGCAGTCAAGCGCCGGGACTAACCTACAATGAGCAGTTCTTC.

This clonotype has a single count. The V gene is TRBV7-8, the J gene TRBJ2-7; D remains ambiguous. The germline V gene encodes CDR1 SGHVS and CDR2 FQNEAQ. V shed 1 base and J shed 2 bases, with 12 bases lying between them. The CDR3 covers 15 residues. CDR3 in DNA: TGTGCCAGCAGCTTAGAATACAGCTCGGCCTACGAGCAGTACGTC. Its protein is CASSLEYSSAYEQYV.

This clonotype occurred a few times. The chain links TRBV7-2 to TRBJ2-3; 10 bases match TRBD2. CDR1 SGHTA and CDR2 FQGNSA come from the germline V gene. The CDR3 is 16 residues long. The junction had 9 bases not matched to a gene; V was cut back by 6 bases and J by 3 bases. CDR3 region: CASRVQLAGRTDTQYF. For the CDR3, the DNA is TGTGCCAGCAGGGTCCAACTAGCGGGAAGAACAGATACGCAGTATTTT.